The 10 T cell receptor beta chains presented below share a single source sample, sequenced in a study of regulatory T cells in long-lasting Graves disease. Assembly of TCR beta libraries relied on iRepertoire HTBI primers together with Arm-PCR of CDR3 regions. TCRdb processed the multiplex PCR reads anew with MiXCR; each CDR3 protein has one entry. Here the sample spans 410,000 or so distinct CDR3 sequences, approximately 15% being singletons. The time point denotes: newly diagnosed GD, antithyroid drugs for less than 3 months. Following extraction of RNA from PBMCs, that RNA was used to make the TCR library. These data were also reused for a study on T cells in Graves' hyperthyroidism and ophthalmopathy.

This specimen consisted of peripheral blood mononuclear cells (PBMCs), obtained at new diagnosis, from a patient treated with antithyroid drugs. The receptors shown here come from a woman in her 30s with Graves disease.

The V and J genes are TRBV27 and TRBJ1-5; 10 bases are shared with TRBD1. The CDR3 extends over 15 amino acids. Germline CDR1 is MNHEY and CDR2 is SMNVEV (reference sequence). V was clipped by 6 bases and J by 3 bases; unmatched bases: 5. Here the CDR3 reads CASSHGQGVNQPQHF. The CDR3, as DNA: TGTGCCAGCAGCCACGGACAGGGGGTCAATCAGCCCCAGCATTTT.

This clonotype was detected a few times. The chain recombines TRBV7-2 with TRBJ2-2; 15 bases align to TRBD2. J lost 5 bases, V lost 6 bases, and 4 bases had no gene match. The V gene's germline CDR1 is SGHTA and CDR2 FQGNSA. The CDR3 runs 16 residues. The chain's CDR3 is CASRQGLAGGTGELFF. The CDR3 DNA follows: TGTGCCAGCAGACAAGGACTAGCGGGAGGGACCGGGGAGCTGTTTTTT.

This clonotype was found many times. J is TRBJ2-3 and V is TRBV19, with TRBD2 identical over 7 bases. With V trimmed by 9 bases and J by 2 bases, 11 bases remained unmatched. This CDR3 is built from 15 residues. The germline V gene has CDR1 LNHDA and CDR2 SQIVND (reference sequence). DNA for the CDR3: TGTGCCAGCAGCTTGGCGGGAGCCCCCACAGATACGCAGTATTTT. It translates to CASSLAGAPTDTQYF.

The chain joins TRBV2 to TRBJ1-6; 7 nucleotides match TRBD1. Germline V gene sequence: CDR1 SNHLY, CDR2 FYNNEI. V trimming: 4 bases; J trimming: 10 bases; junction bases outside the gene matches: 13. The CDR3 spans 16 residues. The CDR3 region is CASSAAGGGLGSPLHF. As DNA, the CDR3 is TGTGCCAGCAGTGCGGCAGGGGGTGGCCTTGGGTCACCCCTCCACTTT.

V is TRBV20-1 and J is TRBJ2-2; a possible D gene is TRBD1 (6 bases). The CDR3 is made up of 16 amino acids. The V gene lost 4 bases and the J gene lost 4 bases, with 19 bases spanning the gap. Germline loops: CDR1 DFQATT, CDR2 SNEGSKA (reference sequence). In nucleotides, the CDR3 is TGCAGTGCTATCCCTTCGACAGGTCCGGGCACCGGGGAGCTGTTTTTT. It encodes CSAIPSTGPGTGELFF.

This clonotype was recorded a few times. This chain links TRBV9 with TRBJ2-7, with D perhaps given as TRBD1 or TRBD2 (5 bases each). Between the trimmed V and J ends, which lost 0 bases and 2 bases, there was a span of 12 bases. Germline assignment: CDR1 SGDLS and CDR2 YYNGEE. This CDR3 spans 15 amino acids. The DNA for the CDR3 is TGTGCCAGCAGCGTAGGTGGGGGATCGACCTACGAGCAGTACTTC. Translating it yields CASSVGGGSTYEQYF. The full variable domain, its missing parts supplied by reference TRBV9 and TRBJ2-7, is DSGVTQTPKHLITATGQRVTLRCSPRSGDLSVYWYQQSLDQGLQFLIQYYNGEERAKGNILERFSAQQFPDLHSELNLSSLELGDSALYFCASSVGGGSTYEQYFGPGTRLTVT.

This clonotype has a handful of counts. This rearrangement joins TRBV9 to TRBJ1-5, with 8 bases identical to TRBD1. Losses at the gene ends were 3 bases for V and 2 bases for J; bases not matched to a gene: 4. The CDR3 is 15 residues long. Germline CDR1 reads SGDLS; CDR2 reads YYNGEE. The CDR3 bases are TGTGCCAGCAGCGGGACAGGGATGGGCAATCAGCCCCAGCATTTT. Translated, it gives CASSGTGMGNQPQHF.

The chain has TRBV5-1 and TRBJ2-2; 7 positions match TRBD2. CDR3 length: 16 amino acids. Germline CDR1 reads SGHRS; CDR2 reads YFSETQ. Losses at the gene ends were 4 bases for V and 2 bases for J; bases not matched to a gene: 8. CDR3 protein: CASSRWTRSNTGELFF. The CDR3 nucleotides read TGCGCCAGCAGCCGGTGGACTAGAAGCAACACCGGGGAGCTGTTTTTT.

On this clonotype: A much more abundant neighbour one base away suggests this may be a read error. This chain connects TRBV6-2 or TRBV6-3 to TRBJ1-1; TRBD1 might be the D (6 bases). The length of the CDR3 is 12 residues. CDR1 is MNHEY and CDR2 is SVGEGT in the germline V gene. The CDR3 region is CTSSAQGREAFF. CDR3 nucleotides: TGTACCAGCAGTGCACAGGGCCGTGAAGCTTTCTTT.

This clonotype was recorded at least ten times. CDR3 protein: CASRRTASPAKNIQYF. DNA for the CDR3: TGTGCCAGCAGAAGAACGGCGAGCCCAGCCAAAAACATTCAGTACTTC. V usage is TRBV6-2 or TRBV6-3 and J usage is TRBJ2-4, with D unclear. The germline V gene encodes CDR1 MNHEY and CDR2 SVGEGT. Trimming cost V 6 bases and J 0 bases, with 15 bases left between them. The CDR3 is 16 amino acids.